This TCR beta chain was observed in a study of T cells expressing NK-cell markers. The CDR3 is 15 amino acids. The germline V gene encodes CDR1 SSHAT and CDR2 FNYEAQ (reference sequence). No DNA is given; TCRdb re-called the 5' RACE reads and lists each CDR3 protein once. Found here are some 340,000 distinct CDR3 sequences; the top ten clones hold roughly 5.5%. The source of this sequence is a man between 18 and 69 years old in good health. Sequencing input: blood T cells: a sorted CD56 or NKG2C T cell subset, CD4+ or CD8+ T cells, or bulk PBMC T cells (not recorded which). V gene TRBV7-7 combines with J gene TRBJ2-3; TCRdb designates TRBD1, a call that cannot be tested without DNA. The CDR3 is CASSVAGHPTDTQYF. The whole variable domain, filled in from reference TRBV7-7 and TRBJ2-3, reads GAGVSQSPRYKVTKRGQDVTLRCDPISSHATLYWYQQALGQGPEFLTYFNYEAQPDKSGLPSDRFSAERPEGSISTLTIQRTEQRDSAMYRCASSVAGHPTDTQYFGPGTRLTVL.